This T cell receptor (beta chain) was retrieved from a study of graft-versus-host responses after intestinal transplantation. Germline-derived CDR1 and CDR2 are MDHEN and SYDVKM. CDR3 size: 11 residues. Trimming pared 6 bases from V and 5 bases from J, leaving 4 bases between. Graft tissue processing released intraepithelial and lamina propria lymphocytes. Sequencing was performed with immunoSEQ multiplex PCR; in TCRdb, only in-frame clones are kept and a portion is missing. The sample yields about 9,800 clones, less than 80% seen once. This clone was seen just once. The TCR was taken from a human patient who received an intestinal transplant, so some T cells may come from the graft donor. Source: ileum tissue, taken around 500 days after intestinal transplant. This chain links TRBV28 with TRBJ1-4; D not certain. CDR3 nucleotides: TGTGCCAGCAGACAAAATGAAAAACTGTTTTTT. Protein: CASRQNEKLFF. Full variable domain (rest looked up from reference TRBV28 and TRBJ1-4): DVKVTQSSRYLVKRTGEKVFLECVQDMDHENMFWYRQDPGLGLRLIYFSYDVKMKEKGDIPEGYSVSREKKERFSLILESASTNQTSMYLCASRQNEKLFFGSGTQLSVL.